The rows below give T cell receptor beta chains drawn from one sample of a study of a mutant IDH1 vaccine in newly diagnosed glioma. Libraries were prepared by immunoSEQ multiplex PCR; TCRdb keeps only in-frame clonotypes and omits some of them. The sample lists about 31,000 clones; 80% to 95% were seen once. These TCRs are of unknown antigen specificity. The sequences come from PBMCs, collected from a glioma patient whose treatment included an IDH1 peptide vaccine. These receptors originate from a woman aged 40 to 50 with glioma. The CDR3 runs from the conserved cysteine through the conserved F or W. D genes are given only for firm matches.

V	J	D	CDR3
TRBV5-1	TRBJ2-5	-	CASSTQRGAEETQYF
TRBV18	TRBJ2-3	-	CASSRRVSTDTQYF
TRBV9	TRBJ2-2	TRBD1	CASSAPDRVAPGELFF
TRBV13	TRBJ1-2	-	CASSLDPPENYGYTF
TRBV14	TRBJ2-7	TRBD2	CASSQDFRAGGTYEQYF
TRBV6-1	TRBJ2-5	-	CASSGPRLLPGQETQYF
TRBV5-6	TRBJ2-7	TRBD2	CASSLAQAGNYEQYF
TRBV13	TRBJ1-4	-	CASSSRGAPTNEKLFF
TRBV18	TRBJ1-1	-	CASSPQAEGNTEAFF
TRBV4-1	TRBJ2-5	-	CASSQLGAVVEETQYF
TRBV27	TRBJ2-2	-	CASNPSRGHTGELFF
TRBV5-1	TRBJ2-1	-	CASSLSPFRGPADEQFF
TRBV30	TRBJ2-1	-	CAWSVAFNSYNEQFF
TRBV6-6	TRBJ1-4	-	CASSYYGGESMFF
TRBV30	TRBJ1-4	TRBD1	CAWSAGTGELTDNEKLFF